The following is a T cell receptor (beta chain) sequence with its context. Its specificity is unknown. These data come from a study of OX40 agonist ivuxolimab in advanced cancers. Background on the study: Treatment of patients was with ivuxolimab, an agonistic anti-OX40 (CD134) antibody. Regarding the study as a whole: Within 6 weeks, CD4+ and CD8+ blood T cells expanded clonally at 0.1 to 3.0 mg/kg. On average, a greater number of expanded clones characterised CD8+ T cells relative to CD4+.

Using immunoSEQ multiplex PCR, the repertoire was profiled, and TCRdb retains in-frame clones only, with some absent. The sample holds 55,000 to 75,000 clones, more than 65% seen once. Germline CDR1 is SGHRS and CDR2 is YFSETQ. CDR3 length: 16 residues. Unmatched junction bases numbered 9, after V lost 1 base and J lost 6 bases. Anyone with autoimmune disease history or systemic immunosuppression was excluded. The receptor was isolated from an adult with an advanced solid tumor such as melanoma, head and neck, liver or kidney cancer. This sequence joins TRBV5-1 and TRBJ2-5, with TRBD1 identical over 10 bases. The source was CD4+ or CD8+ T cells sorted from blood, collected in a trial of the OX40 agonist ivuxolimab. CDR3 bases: TGCGCCAGCAGCTTGAGAGGACAGGGGGTGGTGCAGACCCAGTACTTC. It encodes CASSLRGQGVVQTQYF.